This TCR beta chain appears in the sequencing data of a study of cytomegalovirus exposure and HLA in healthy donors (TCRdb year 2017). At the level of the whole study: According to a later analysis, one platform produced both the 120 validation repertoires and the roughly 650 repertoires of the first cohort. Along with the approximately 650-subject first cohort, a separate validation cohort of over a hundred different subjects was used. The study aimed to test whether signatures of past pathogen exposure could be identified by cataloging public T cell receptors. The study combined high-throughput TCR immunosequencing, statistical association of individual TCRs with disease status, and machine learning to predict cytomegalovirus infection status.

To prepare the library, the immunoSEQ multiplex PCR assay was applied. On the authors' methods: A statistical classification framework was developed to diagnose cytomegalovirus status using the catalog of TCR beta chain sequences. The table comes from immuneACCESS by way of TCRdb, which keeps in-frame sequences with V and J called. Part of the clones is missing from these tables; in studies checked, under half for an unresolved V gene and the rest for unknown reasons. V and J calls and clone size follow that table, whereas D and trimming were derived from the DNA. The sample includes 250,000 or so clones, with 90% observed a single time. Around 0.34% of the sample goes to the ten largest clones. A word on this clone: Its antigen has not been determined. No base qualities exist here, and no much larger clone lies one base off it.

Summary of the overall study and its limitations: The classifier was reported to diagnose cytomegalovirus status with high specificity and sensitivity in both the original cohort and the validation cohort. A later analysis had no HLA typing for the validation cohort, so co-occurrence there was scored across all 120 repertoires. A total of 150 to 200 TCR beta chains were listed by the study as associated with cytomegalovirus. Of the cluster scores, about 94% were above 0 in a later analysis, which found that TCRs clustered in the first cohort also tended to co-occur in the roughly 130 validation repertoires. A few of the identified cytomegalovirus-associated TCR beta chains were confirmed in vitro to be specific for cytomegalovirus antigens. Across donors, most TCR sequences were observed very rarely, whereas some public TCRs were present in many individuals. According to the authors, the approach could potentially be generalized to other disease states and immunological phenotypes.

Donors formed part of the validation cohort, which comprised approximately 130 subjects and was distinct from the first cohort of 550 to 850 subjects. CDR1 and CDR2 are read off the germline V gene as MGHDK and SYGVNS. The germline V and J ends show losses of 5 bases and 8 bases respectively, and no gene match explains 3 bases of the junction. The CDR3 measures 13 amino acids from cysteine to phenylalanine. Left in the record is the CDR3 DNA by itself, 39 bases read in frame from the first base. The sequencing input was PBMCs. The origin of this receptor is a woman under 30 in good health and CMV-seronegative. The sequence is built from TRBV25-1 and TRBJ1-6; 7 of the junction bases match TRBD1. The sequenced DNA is TGTGCCAGCAGTCGGGACAGCGATTCACCCCTCCACTTT. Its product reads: CASSRDSDSPLHF.